Reported below is one TCR beta chain. The V gene's germline CDR1 is MDHEN and CDR2 SYDVKM. Between the trimmed V and J ends, which lost 5 bases and 4 bases, there was a span of 8 bases. CDR3 length equals 12 residues. While infection was still active, Seattle patients were enrolled and then followed longitudinally. In the original processing: Quantification of nucleated cells was approximated via reference gene primer amplification. Clones were sequenced by immunoSEQ multiplex PCR, and TCRdb holds only the in-frame ones, with some missing. That table is the source of V, J and clone size, and D and trimming were worked out from the DNA. The table records about 300,000 clones, roughly 86% of them present only once. This record comes from a study of blood T cell repertoires in COVID-19. Looking at the study overall: PBMCs, B-cell-depleted T cells, or T cells were the source of the cDNA or gDNA that made up the material.

This chain links TRBV28 with TRBJ2-5; the D is unclear. Sequencing input: peripheral blood. This TCR was sampled from a woman aged 30 to 39 with COVID-19, enrolled during active disease. CDR3 sequence: CASSADGETQYF. The CDR3 coding sequence is TGTGCCAGCAGTGCGGATGGAGAGACCCAGTACTTC.